This paragraph reports one T cell receptor (beta chain). No antigen is known for it. This entry belongs to a study of shared clonotypes between healthy human individuals. On the study more broadly: The plates for each donor numbered three CD4 naive, three CD4 memory, two CD8 naive and one CD8 memory. General study findings and limits: A handful of donors held about 5% of naive CD4 clonotypes in common.

In germline, CDR1 is KGHSH, CDR2 LQKENI. The CDR3 runs to 17 residues. Trimming took 3 bases from V and 10 from J; bases not matched to a gene: 18. As originally analysed: Quality scores were absent from the junction-only immunoSEQ sequences, so filtering differed. Clones were read by immunoSEQ multiplex PCR, and TCRdb kept only the in-frame ones, dropping some. V and J calls and clone size follow that table, whereas D and trimming were derived from the DNA. Among roughly 1.4 million clones, about 98.5% were seen once, and the ten largest hold 0.36%. The sample consisted of naive CD4+ T cells sorted from blood. As for subset: CD45RA+ positively selected. This chain links TRBV18 with TRBJ1-1, with TRBD1 matching over 9 bases. The clonotype was recovered from a man aged 25 to 45 in good health. The CDR3 loop is CASSPLGQGSVPVRAFF. The CDR3 DNA is TGTGCCAGCTCACCGCTGGGACAGGGATCGGTACCAGTGCGAGCTTTCTTT.